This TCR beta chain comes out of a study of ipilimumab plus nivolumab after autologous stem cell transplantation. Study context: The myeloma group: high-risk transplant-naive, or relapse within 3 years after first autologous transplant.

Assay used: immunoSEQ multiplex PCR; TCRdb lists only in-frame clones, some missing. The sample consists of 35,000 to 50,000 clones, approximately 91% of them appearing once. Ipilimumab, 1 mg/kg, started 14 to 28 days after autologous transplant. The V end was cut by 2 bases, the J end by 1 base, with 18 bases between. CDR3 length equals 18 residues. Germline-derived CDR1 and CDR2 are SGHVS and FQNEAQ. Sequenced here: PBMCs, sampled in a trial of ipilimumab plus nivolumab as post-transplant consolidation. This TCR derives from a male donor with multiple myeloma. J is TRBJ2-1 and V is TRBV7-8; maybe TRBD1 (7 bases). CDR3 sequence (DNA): TGTGCCAGCAGCTTACGCGGGGCCGACAGGGTGTCCTACAATGAGCAGTTCTTC. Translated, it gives CASSLRGADRVSYNEQFF.